This TCR beta chain was documented in a study of regulatory T cells in long-lasting Graves disease. This clonotype was recorded at least ten times. V shed 7 bases and J shed 2 bases, with 18 bases lying between them. Germline assignment: CDR1 MNHEY and CDR2 SMNVEV (reference sequence). The CDR3 contains 16 residues. Time point: newly diagnosed GD, antithyroid drugs for less than 3 months. The TCR library was made from RNA that had been extracted from PBMCs in TRIzol. In building TCR beta libraries, iRepertoire HTBI primers were used together with Arm-PCR of CDR3 regions. In TCRdb, the multiplex PCR reads were re-called with MiXCR into one record per CDR3 protein. The data contain about 350,000 distinct CDR3 sequences, about 16% of them singletons. These sequences were also reported in another study, on T cells in Graves' hyperthyroidism and ophthalmopathy.

The origin of this receptor is a woman aged 18-29 years with Graves disease. Sequencing used peripheral blood mononuclear cells (PBMCs), obtained at new diagnosis, from a patient treated with antithyroid drugs. The rearrangement links TRBV27 to TRBJ2-4; D unclear. CDR3 nucleotide sequence: TGTGCCAGCATTAGAATGGGCCTTGAGACCAAAAACATTCAGTACTTC. The encoded protein is CASIRMGLETKNIQYF.